The 14 T cell receptor beta chains presented below share a single source sample, sequenced in a study of human T cells and chemical hapten exposure (TCRdb year 2021). Library preparation used RACE. TCRdb lists the instrument as NextSeq 500. Through fastp at Q25 and MiXCR, TCRdb rebuilt clones from the public reads, retaining in-frame beta chains. Records with the same CDR3 protein are collapsed into one entry carrying the most frequent genes and DNA. This sample has 75,000 to 100,000 distinct CDR3 sequences in its table, and about 8.8% of those were observed once. The ten largest clonotypes hold 2.9% of the sample. Read against the paper, the sample's time point label means: healthy volunteer bleed at 2 weeks. Total RNA was isolated from unfractionated whole blood collected in Tempus Blood RNA tubes. Sequencing was carried out using whole blood. Every receptor here comes from a female donor in good health. Some clones in this sample may be carry-over from other donors' samples.

The J gene is TRBJ2-1, the V gene TRBV7-8; D not certain. The germline CDR1 and CDR2 sequences are SGHVS and FQNEAQ. The germline V and J ends were trimmed by 5 bases and 6 bases, with 8 bases remaining between them. This CDR3 has 12 residues. CDR3 coding DNA: TGTGCCAGCAGCCATCCGGGCAATGAGCAGTTCTTC. Protein: CASSHPGNEQFF.

This clonotype was seen only a few times. This rearrangement joins TRBV10-3 to TRBJ2-1, with TRBD2 matching 9 bases. The CDR3 covers 16 residues. Germline CDR1 and CDR2: ENHRY and SYGVKD. After removal of 0 bases from V and 7 bases from J, the junction contained 7 bases not matched to a gene. This chain's CDR3 is CAISESKGGRDNEQFF. The CDR3 DNA reads as TGTGCCATCAGTGAGTCGAAAGGCGGGAGGGATAATGAGCAGTTCTTC.

This clonotype has more than one count but fewer than ten. The chain joins TRBV6-5 to TRBJ2-2; the match to TRBD2 covers 7 bases. With 2 bases clipped from V and 3 bases from J, the junction kept 0 bases outside the gene matches. CDR1 is MNHEY and CDR2 is SVGAGI in the germline V gene. The CDR3 loop spans 14 amino acids. The CDR3 bases are TGTGCCAGCAGTTACGCGGGAGACACCGGGGAGCTGTTTTTT. Amino acid sequence: CASSYAGDTGELFF.

The J gene is TRBJ2-3, the V gene TRBV7-3, with 7 nucleotides matching TRBD2. This CDR3 comprises 16 residues. The V gene's germline CDR1 is SGHTA and CDR2 FQGTGA. Trimming cost V 3 bases and J 2 bases; bases outside gene matches: 8. CDR3 DNA: TGTGCCAGCAGCTTGGGCTCCAGCGGGATCACAGATACGCAGTATTTT. This translates into CASSLGSSGITDTQYF.

This clonotype was observed at least ten times. The chain is built from TRBV12-3 or TRBV12-4 and TRBJ2-7; D is unresolved. The V and J ends lost 3 bases and 5 bases respectively, with 14 bases between them. This CDR3 comprises 14 residues. CDR3 residues: CASSLFSSRNEQYF. CDR3 DNA: TGTGCCAGCAGTTTGTTCAGTTCGCGGAACGAGCAGTACTTC.

There are a few counts of this clonotype. The chain uses TRBV28 and TRBJ2-7; 9 bases agree with TRBD1. Germline V gene data show CDR1 as MDHEN and CDR2 as SYDVKM. The trim removed 6 bases at V and 5 bases at J, leaving 8 bases unmatched. The CDR3 is 14 residues long. DNA of the CDR3: TGTGCCAGCAGGGGACAGGGAACCCAAGACGAGCAGTACTTC. Amino acids: CASRGQGTQDEQYF. The full variable domain, in which reference TRBV28 and TRBJ2-7 provide the parts outside the CDR3, is DVKVTQSSRYLVKRTGEKVFLECVQDMDHENMFWYRQDPGLGLRLIYFSYDVKMKEKGDIPEGYSVSREKKERFSLILESASTNQTSMYLCASRGQGTQDEQYFGPGTRLTVT.

This clonotype was recorded many times. The J gene is TRBJ2-3, the V gene TRBV5-1, with 9 bases matching TRBD2. Germline CDR1 and CDR2: SGHRS and YFSETQ. This CDR3 has 15 amino acids. V was clipped by 3 bases and J by 2 bases; unmatched bases: 4. The CDR3 spells CASSSRTSATDTQYF. The CDR3 bases are TGCGCCAGCAGCTCTCGGACTAGCGCCACAGATACGCAGTATTTT.

The chain links TRBV27 to TRBJ2-1, with 7 bases identical to TRBD2. V lost 3 bases to trimming and J lost 2 bases; unmatched junction nucleotides: 4. The CDR3 runs 15 residues. Germline V gene sequence: CDR1 MNHEY, CDR2 SMNVEV (reference sequence). CDR3 DNA: TGTGCCAGCAGTTTGGGAGGGGAAACCTACAATGAGCAGTTCTTC. The encoded protein is CASSLGGETYNEQFF.

This clonotype was observed a handful of times. The chain carries TRBV15 and TRBJ1-6, with D perhaps matching TRBD1 (5 bases). Per germline, CDR1 LNHNV and CDR2 YYDKDF (reference sequence). The V end lost 2 bases, the J end lost 8 bases, and 13 bases lay between the germline ends. The CDR3 is 15 residues long. The CDR3 spells CATSRSGLSDSPLHF. The DNA for the CDR3 is TGTGCCACCAGCAGATCAGGGTTAAGTGATTCACCCCTCCACTTT.

This clonotype was recorded at least ten times. The chain carries TRBV5-1 and TRBJ2-3; 12 bases align to TRBD2. CDR1 and CDR2 (germline): SGHRS, YFSETQ. The CDR3 contains 15 residues. The V gene end was trimmed by 0 bases and the J gene end by 6 bases; junction bases not matched to a gene: 2. The CDR3 is CASSLVTSGGDTQYF. In DNA, the CDR3 is TGCGCCAGCAGCTTGGTGACTAGCGGGGGCGATACGCAGTATTTT.

This chain links TRBV28 with TRBJ1-6; D unclear. This CDR3 contains 15 residues. Trimming removed 3 bases at V and 0 bases at J, with 6 bases between. Germline V lookup: CDR1 MDHEN, CDR2 SYDVKM. Written as DNA, the CDR3 is TGTGCCAGCAGTTTTGTTAGCTCCTATAATTCACCCCTCCACTTT. Protein: CASSFVSSYNSPLHF.

The sample holds a few counts of this clonotype. This chain uses TRBV27 with TRBJ2-7, with D perhaps matching TRBD1 or TRBD2 (6 bases each). The CDR3 runs to 14 residues. Per the germline V gene, CDR1 is MNHEY and CDR2 is SMNVEV (reference sequence). V lost 7 bases and J 7 bases, leaving 20 bases between the germline ends. The CDR3 DNA reads TGTGCCAGCACCTCAAACGGAGGGGGTGGTGAGCAGTACTTC. Protein sequence: CASTSNGGGGEQYF.

This clonotype was counted a few times. The chain employs TRBV5-1 and TRBJ2-4; 11 bases line up with TRBD1. V lost 3 bases and J lost 3; bases outside the gene matches: 2. The CDR3 covers 15 residues. CDR1 and CDR2 (germline): SGHRS, YFSETQ. The CDR3 nucleotides read TGCGCCAGCAGCTGGGGGACAGGGGGCAAAAACATTCAGTACTTC. Its translation is CASSWGTGGKNIQYF.

This clonotype has ten or more counts. The chain carries TRBV10-3 and TRBJ2-3; 9 bases are shared with TRBD1. Germline assignment: CDR1 ENHRY and CDR2 SYGVKD. V was clipped by 7 bases and J by 3 bases; unmatched bases: 8. This CDR3 contains 15 residues. The CDR3 sequence is CAINSDRGGTDTQYF. Here the CDR3 DNA reads TGTGCCATCAACTCGGACAGGGGTGGAACAGATACGCAGTATTTT.